This T cell receptor beta chain derives from a study of vaccination effects on CD4 cells after COVID-19. Study conclusions and caveats: Infection-derived and vaccine-derived clones contracted markedly late after vaccination.

Clones were read by immunoSEQ multiplex PCR, and TCRdb kept only the in-frame ones, dropping some. The sample contains about 37,000 clones, 73% of which appear only once. Sequencing in the ViraFEST assay came after antigen-specific CD4+ T cells had been expanded with viral peptide pools, which were used to stimulate PBMC. Following 10 days of culture, CD4+ T cells were isolated. Infection with SARS-CoV-2 occurred in the person between March and December 2020, and PCR confirmed it. Concerning this clone: What it recognizes is unknown.

CDR1 is MNHEY and CDR2 is SVGAGI in the germline V gene. This CDR3 has 12 amino acids. V dropped 6 bases and J dropped 8 bases, with 13 bases sitting between them. V is TRBV6-5 and J is TRBJ1-2; D unclear. Sequenced material: CD4+ T cells from PBMCs cultured with a peptide pool, taken before COVID-19 vaccination. The TCR sequence derives from a human donor who had a prior SARS-CoV-2 infection. DNA of the CDR3: TGTGCCAGCAGAATACATGTGGGCGGCTACACCTTC. Its protein product is CASRIHVGGYTF.